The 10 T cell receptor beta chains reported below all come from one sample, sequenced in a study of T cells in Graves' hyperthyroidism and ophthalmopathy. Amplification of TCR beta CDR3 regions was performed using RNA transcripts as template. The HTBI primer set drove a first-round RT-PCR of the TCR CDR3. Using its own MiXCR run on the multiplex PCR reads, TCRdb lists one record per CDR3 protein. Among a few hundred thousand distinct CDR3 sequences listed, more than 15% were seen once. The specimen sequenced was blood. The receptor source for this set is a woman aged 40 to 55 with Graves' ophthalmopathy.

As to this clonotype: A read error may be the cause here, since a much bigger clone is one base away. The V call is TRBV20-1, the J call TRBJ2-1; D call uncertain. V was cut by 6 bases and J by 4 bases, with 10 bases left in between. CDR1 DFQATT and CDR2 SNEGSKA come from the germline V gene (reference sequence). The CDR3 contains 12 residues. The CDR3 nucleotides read TGCAGTGCCCTCTTCCTGTACAATGAGCAGTTCTTC. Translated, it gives CSALFLYNEQFF.

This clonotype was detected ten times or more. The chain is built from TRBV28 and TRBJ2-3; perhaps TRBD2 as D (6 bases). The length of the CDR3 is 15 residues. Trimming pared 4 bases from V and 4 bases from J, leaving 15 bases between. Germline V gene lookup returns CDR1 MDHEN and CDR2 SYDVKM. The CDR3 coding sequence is TGTGCCAGCAGTTCGCCGGGACTTTTAGCAGATACGCAGTATTTT. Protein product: CASSSPGLLADTQYF.

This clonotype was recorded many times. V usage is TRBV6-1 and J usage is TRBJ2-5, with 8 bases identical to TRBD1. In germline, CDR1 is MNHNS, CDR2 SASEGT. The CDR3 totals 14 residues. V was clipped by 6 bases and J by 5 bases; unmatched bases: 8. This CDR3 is CASRRLQGAETQYF. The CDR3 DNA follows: TGTGCCAGCAGGCGTCTCCAGGGGGCTGAGACCCAGTACTTC.

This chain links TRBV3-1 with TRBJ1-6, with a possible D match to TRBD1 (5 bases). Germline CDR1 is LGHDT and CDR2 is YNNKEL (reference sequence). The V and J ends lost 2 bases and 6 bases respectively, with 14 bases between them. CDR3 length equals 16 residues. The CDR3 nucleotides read TGTGCCAGCAGCCAACAGGGCTTAGTTCCTAATTCACCCCTCCACTTT. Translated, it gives CASSQQGLVPNSPLHF.

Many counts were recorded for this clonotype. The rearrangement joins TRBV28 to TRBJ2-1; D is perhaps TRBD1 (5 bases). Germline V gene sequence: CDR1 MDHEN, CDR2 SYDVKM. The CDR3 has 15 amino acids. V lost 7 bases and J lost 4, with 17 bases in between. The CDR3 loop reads CASNLGVPFYNEQFF. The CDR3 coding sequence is TGTGCCAGCAACCTAGGGGTCCCTTTTTACAATGAGCAGTTCTTC.

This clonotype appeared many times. The CDR3 DNA sequence: TGTGCCAGCAGTAAACTAGCGGGATTCCTGGAGACCCAGTACTTC. Translated: CASSKLAGFLETQYF. The chain couples TRBV2 to TRBJ2-5; 10 bases align to TRBD2. V dropped 5 bases and J dropped 5; count of bases not matched to a gene: 8. The germline V gene has CDR1 SNHLY and CDR2 FYNNEI. The CDR3 loop spans 15 amino acids.

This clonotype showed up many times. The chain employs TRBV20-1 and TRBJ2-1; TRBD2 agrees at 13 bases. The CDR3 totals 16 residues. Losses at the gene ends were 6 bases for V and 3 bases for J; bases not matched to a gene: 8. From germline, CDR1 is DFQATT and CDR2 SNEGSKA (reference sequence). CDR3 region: CSARTSGGGLYNEQFF. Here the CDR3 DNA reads TGCAGTGCCCGGACTAGCGGGGGCGGTCTCTACAATGAGCAGTTCTTC.

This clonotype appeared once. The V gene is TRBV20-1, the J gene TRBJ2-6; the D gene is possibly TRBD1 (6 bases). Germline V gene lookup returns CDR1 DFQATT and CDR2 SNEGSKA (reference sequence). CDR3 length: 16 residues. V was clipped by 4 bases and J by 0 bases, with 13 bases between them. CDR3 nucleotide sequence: TGCAGTGCTACCCGGGACACGGGCTCTGGGGCCAACGTCCTGACTTTC. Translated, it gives CSATRDTGSGANVLTF.

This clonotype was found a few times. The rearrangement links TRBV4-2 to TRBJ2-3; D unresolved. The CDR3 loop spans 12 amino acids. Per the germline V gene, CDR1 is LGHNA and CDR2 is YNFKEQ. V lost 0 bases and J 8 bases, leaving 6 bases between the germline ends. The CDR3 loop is CASSQDQTTQYF. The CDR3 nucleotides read TGTGCCAGCAGCCAAGATCAGACTACGCAGTATTTT.

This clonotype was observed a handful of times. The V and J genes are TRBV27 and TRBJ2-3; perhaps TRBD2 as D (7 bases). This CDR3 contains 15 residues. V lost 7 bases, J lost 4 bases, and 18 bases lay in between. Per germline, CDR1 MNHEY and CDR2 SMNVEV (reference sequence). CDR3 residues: CASKSSRGAADTQYF. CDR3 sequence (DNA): TGTGCCAGCAAGTCCTCCCGGGGGGCCGCAGATACGCAGTATTTT.